A selection of T cell receptor beta chains follows, all from one sample in a study of T-cell reconstitution after alpha-beta-depleted transplantation in children. One entry per CDR3 protein, called by TCRdb with MiXCR from the PCR reads. The sample consists of about 610,000 distinct CDR3 sequences, under 12% of them appearing once. The starting material was PBMCs from the stem cell graft donor, obtained from the stem cell graft. These TCRs come from a human donor who donated a stem cell graft to a child with acute myeloid leukemia. Both conserved end residues are part of each CDR3. The D gene is left open where the match is weak. Size values are once, few and many counts, or a class for expanded clones, and some rows have none.

clone size: many; J gene: TRBJ2-5; V gene: TRBV28; CDR3 length: 11; D gene: -; CDR3 DNA: TGTGCCATCCAGGGGTTTGAGACCCAGTACTTC; CDR3 protein: CAIQGFETQYF
clone size: many; J gene: TRBJ2-7; V gene: TRBV20-1; CDR3 length: 20; D gene: TRBD2; CDR3 DNA: TGCAGTGCTAGAGATGGGACTAGCGGATGGGTAGGGAATAGCCCATACGAGCAGTACTTC; CDR3 protein: CSARDGTSGWVGNSPYEQYF
clone size: few; J gene: TRBJ2-2; V gene: TRBV4-1; CDR3 length: 19; D gene: TRBD2; CDR3 DNA: TGCGCCAGCAGCCAAGATGGAGGGACTAGCGGGGCATACACCGGGGAGCTGTTTTTT; CDR3 protein: CASSQDGGTSGAYTGELFF
clone size: -; J gene: TRBJ2-7; V gene: TRBV7-3; CDR3 length: 15; D gene: TRBD1; CDR3 DNA: TGTGCCAGCAGCTCCGCCGGGACAGGTACCTACGAGCAGTACTTC; CDR3 protein: CASSSAGTGTYEQYF
clone size: many; J gene: TRBJ2-1; V gene: TRBV4-1; CDR3 length: 15; D gene: TRBD2; CDR3 DNA: TGCGCCAGCAGCCCGGCTAGCGGGAGGGTCTATGAGCAGTTCTTC; CDR3 protein: CASSPASGRVYEQFF
clone size: few; J gene: TRBJ2-5; V gene: TRBV25-1; CDR3 length: 16; D gene: -; CDR3 DNA: TGTGCCAGCAGTGACAATACAGATGGGGGGCGGGAGACCCAGTACTTC; CDR3 protein: CASSDNTDGGRETQYF
clone size: -; J gene: TRBJ2-7; V gene: TRBV20-1; CDR3 length: 14; D gene: -; CDR3 DNA: TGCAGTGCCGAACCCGGAGGGAGGCCGTGGGAGCAGTACTTC; CDR3 protein: CSAEPGGRPWEQYF
clone size: few; J gene: TRBJ1-1; V gene: TRBV7-2; CDR3 length: 12; D gene: -; CDR3 DNA: TGTGCCAGCAGCTTAGAAAGGGTGTGGGCTTTCTTT; CDR3 protein: CASSLERVWAFF
clone size: -; J gene: TRBJ2-2; V gene: TRBV5-1; CDR3 length: 14; D gene: -; CDR3 DNA: TGCGCCAGCAGGACGCCTCAGGGCACCGGGGAGCTGTTTTTT; CDR3 protein: CASRTPQGTGELFF
clone size: few; J gene: TRBJ2-6; V gene: TRBV14; CDR3 length: 17; D gene: -; CDR3 DNA: TGTGCCAGCAGCCAAGACGTGATCTCTTCTGGGGCCAACGTCCTGACTTTC; CDR3 protein: CASSQDVISSGANVLTF
clone size: few; J gene: TRBJ2-7; V gene: TRBV6-5; CDR3 length: 16; D gene: TRBD1; CDR3 DNA: TGTGCCAGCAGTTACTTTACGGGACAGGGGAGCTACGAGCAGTACTTC; CDR3 protein: CASSYFTGQGSYEQYF
clone size: many; J gene: TRBJ1-1; V gene: TRBV29-1; CDR3 length: 15; D gene: TRBD1; CDR3 DNA: TGCAGCGTTGCGGGACAGCGGGGTGTGAACACTGAAGCTTTCTTT; CDR3 protein: CSVAGQRGVNTEAFF
clone size: -; J gene: TRBJ2-7; V gene: TRBV7-2; CDR3 length: 13; D gene: -; CDR3 DNA: TGTGCCAGCAGCTTAGCGGCAGACTACGAGCAGTACTTC; CDR3 protein: CASSLAADYEQYF
clone size: many; J gene: TRBJ2-7; V gene: TRBV4-3; CDR3 length: 13; D gene: -; CDR3 DNA: TGCGCCAGCAGCCAAGATCTGGCTCACGAGCAGTACTTC; CDR3 protein: CASSQDLAHEQYF
clone size: many; J gene: TRBJ1-1; V gene: TRBV4-3; CDR3 length: 16; D gene: -; CDR3 DNA: TGCGCCAGCAGCCAAGATTGGGGTGAACAGAACACTGAAGCTTTCTTT; CDR3 protein: CASSQDWGEQNTEAFF
clone size: many; J gene: TRBJ1-2; V gene: TRBV6-5; CDR3 length: 15; D gene: -; CDR3 DNA: TGTGCCAGCAGTTACGGTCTTCGGGCAGGGAAAGGTTACACCTTC; CDR3 protein: CASSYGLRAGKGYTF
clone size: -; J gene: TRBJ2-7; V gene: TRBV20-1; CDR3 length: 14; D gene: -; CDR3 DNA: TGCAGTGCACCAATGTCTAGACCTTCGGACGAGCAGTACTTC; CDR3 protein: CSAPMSRPSDEQYF
clone size: few; J gene: TRBJ2-7; V gene: TRBV6-2/TRBV6-3; CDR3 length: 14; D gene: TRBD1; CDR3 DNA: TGTGCCAGCAGAACCGCCGGGCAGGGGGACGAGCAGTACTTC; CDR3 protein: CASRTAGQGDEQYF
clone size: -; J gene: TRBJ2-1; V gene: TRBV24-1; CDR3 length: 16; D gene: TRBD2; CDR3 DNA: TGTGCCACCAGTGATGGGACTAGCGGGGACTACAATGAGCAGTTCTTC; CDR3 protein: CATSDGTSGDYNEQFF
clone size: -; J gene: TRBJ2-7; V gene: TRBV6-5; CDR3 length: 17; D gene: TRBD2; CDR3 DNA: TGTGCCAGCAGTTATACTAGCGGGAGGACTGGCCCCTACGAGCAGTACTTC; CDR3 protein: CASSYTSGRTGPYEQYF
clone size: -; J gene: TRBJ2-7; V gene: TRBV6-2/TRBV6-3; CDR3 length: 12; D gene: -; CDR3 DNA: TGTGCCAGCAGTCGGTGGACCGGGGAGCAGTACTTC; CDR3 protein: CASSRWTGEQYF
clone size: few; J gene: TRBJ2-3; V gene: TRBV9; CDR3 length: 20; D gene: TRBD2; CDR3 DNA: TGTGCCAGCAGCGCAACTAGCGGGAGGGCGCCGGGCGACCTCACAGATACGCAGTATTTT; CDR3 protein: CASSATSGRAPGDLTDTQYF
clone size: -; J gene: TRBJ2-7; V gene: TRBV28; CDR3 length: 14; D gene: -; CDR3 DNA: TGTGCCAGCAGTTTAATTGGGGAAACCTACGAGCAGTACTTC; CDR3 protein: CASSLIGETYEQYF
clone size: -; J gene: TRBJ2-1; V gene: TRBV5-1; CDR3 length: 17; D gene: -; CDR3 DNA: TGCGCCAGCAGCTTAGGACTCAGCGGTCGCTCCTACAATGAGCAGTTCTTC; CDR3 protein: CASSLGLSGRSYNEQFF
clone size: many; J gene: TRBJ2-1; V gene: TRBV7-2; CDR3 length: 15; D gene: TRBD2; CDR3 DNA: TGTGCCAGCAGCTTAGAGGCTAGCGGGAGGACTGAGCAGTTCTTC; CDR3 protein: CASSLEASGRTEQFF
clone size: few; J gene: TRBJ2-3; V gene: TRBV11-2; CDR3 length: 17; D gene: -; CDR3 DNA: TGTGCCAGCAGCTTAGAATCGGCGGGGAGTTGGTTGAATACGCAGTATTTT; CDR3 protein: CASSLESAGSWLNTQYF
clone size: -; J gene: TRBJ2-7; V gene: TRBV2; CDR3 length: 13; D gene: -; CDR3 DNA: TGTGCCAGCAAACCGGCTCAAGAGGGGGAGCAGTACTTC; CDR3 protein: CASKPAQEGEQYF
clone size: -; J gene: TRBJ2-1; V gene: TRBV30; CDR3 length: 14; D gene: TRBD1; CDR3 DNA: TGTGCCTGGAAGGTGGGACAGGGTGCCAATGAGCAGTTCTTC; CDR3 protein: CAWKVGQGANEQFF
clone size: many; J gene: TRBJ1-1; V gene: TRBV12-3/TRBV12-4; CDR3 length: 14; D gene: -; CDR3 DNA: TGTGCCAGCAGTCCCAGACGGGGGAGCACTGAAGCTTTCTTT; CDR3 protein: CASSPRRGSTEAFF
clone size: -; J gene: TRBJ2-7; V gene: TRBV11-2; CDR3 length: 17; D gene: TRBD1; CDR3 DNA: TGTGCCAGCAGCCTAAAACTGGACAGGGCGAACAACTACGAGCAGTACTTC; CDR3 protein: CASSLKLDRANNYEQYF
clone size: many; J gene: TRBJ2-1; V gene: TRBV4-3; CDR3 length: 14; D gene: TRBD1; CDR3 DNA: TGCGCCAGCAGCCGCGGACAGGGGTGGGGTGAGCAGTTCTTC; CDR3 protein: CASSRGQGWGEQFF
clone size: many; J gene: TRBJ2-3; V gene: TRBV9; CDR3 length: 16; D gene: TRBD2; CDR3 DNA: TGTGCCAGCAGCGAAACTAGCGGGAGTTCAGGAGATACGCAGTATTTT; CDR3 protein: CASSETSGSSGDTQYF
clone size: -; J gene: TRBJ2-5; V gene: TRBV7-3; CDR3 length: 16; D gene: -; CDR3 DNA: TGTGCCAGCAGCCCCCAGGGGGGGGCAAGCCAAGAGACCCAGTACTTC; CDR3 protein: CASSPQGGASQETQYF
clone size: -; J gene: TRBJ2-7; V gene: TRBV20-1; CDR3 length: 14; D gene: TRBD1; CDR3 DNA: TGCAGTGCTCATAGGACAGGGTGGCCCTACGAGCAGTACTTC; CDR3 protein: CSAHRTGWPYEQYF
clone size: few; J gene: TRBJ2-2; V gene: TRBV5-1; CDR3 length: 15; D gene: TRBD1; CDR3 DNA: TGCGCCAGCCCCCTTGGGCAGGGGGTTACCGGGGAGCTGTTTTTT; CDR3 protein: CASPLGQGVTGELFF
clone size: many; J gene: TRBJ2-1; V gene: TRBV20-1; CDR3 length: 14; D gene: TRBD2; CDR3 DNA: TGCAGTGCCCCGACTAGCGGGAGCTACAATGAGCAGTTCTTC; CDR3 protein: CSAPTSGSYNEQFF
clone size: -; J gene: TRBJ2-5; V gene: TRBV6-1; CDR3 length: 16; D gene: -; CDR3 DNA: TGTGCCAGCAGTAAAGCAGCAGGGGCGTACCAAGAGACCCAGTACTTC; CDR3 protein: CASSKAAGAYQETQYF
clone size: -; J gene: TRBJ2-7; V gene: TRBV28; CDR3 length: 15; D gene: TRBD1; CDR3 DNA: TGTGCCAGCAGTTTATGGGGACAGGGACCTAACGAGCAGTACTTC; CDR3 protein: CASSLWGQGPNEQYF
clone size: many; J gene: TRBJ2-3; V gene: TRBV5-1; CDR3 length: 14; D gene: TRBD1; CDR3 DNA: TGCGCCAGCAGCTTTCAGGGGGCGGCAGATACGCAGTATTTT; CDR3 protein: CASSFQGAADTQYF
clone size: many; J gene: TRBJ2-2; V gene: TRBV2; CDR3 length: 16; D gene: -; CDR3 DNA: TGTGCCAGCAGGGGTCAAACTAGCAGGTTCACCGGGGAGCTGTTTTTT; CDR3 protein: CASRGQTSRFTGELFF
clone size: -; J gene: TRBJ1-5; V gene: TRBV6-2/TRBV6-3; CDR3 length: 15; D gene: TRBD1; CDR3 DNA: TGTGCCAGCAGGTCGGACAGGGGATGGTCACAGCCCCAGCATTTT; CDR3 protein: CASRSDRGWSQPQHF
clone size: few; J gene: TRBJ1-3; V gene: TRBV29-1; CDR3 length: 14; D gene: -; CDR3 DNA: TGCAGCGTTGTACCCCCGAGTTCTGGAAACACCATATATTTT; CDR3 protein: CSVVPPSSGNTIYF